The 5 T cell receptor beta chains below come from one sample, sequenced in a study of T cell changes during pregnancy in multiple sclerosis. TCRdb's table, derived via immunoSEQ multiplex PCR, lists solely in-frame clones and lacks some. The sample holds about 52,000 clones, 85% to 95% seen once. The specimen was CD4+ T cells from peripheral blood mononuclear cells, collected in the third trimester of pregnancy. These receptors came from a female donor with multiple sclerosis, enrolled in a pregnancy study.

Points on this clone: A read error may produce the germline difference seen at one junction end. The chain couples TRBV7-7 to TRBJ2-2, with TRBD2 as a possible D gene (6 bases). Germline V gene data show CDR1 as SSHAT and CDR2 as FNYEAQ (reference sequence). The CDR3 runs to 14 residues. Written as DNA, the CDR3 is TGTGCTAGCAGCTTTCTCCGGGGGTCCGGGGAGCTGTTTTTT. Translated, it gives CASSFLRGSGELFF.

V is TRBV4-2 and J is TRBJ1-2; no definite D call. The CDR3 contains 12 residues. Germline CDR1 LGHNA, CDR2 YNFKEQ. Trimming shortened V by 3 bases and J by 7 bases, and 9 bases separated the two germline ends. In nucleotides, the CDR3 is TGTGCCAGCAGCCAGAATGGAGTTGGCTACACCTTC. Translation: CASSQNGVGYTF.

The chain joins TRBV5-4 to TRBJ2-5; 9 nucleotides line up with TRBD2. The CDR3 consists of 14 residues. The V segment lost 5 bases and the J segment 5 bases; nucleotides outside the gene matches: 7. Germline assignment: CDR1 SGHNT and CDR2 YYREEE (reference sequence). The CDR3 DNA reads as TGTGCCAGCAGGGCAGCGGGGGGACCCGAGACCCAGTACTTC. Translation: CASRAAGGPETQYF.

This chain uses TRBV7-8 with TRBJ2-1, with D perhaps TRBD1 (5 bases). Germline V gives CDR1 SGHVS, CDR2 FQNEAQ. V dropped 5 bases and J dropped 2 bases, with 16 bases sitting between them. CDR3 size: 16 residues. The CDR3 bases are TGTGCCAGCAGCCCGATCTGGGGCGGAGCCTACAATGAGCAGTTCTTC. Protein: CASSPIWGGAYNEQFF.

This clone was recorded once. The rearrangement links TRBV7-9 to TRBJ1-5, with TRBD1 matching 7 bases. This CDR3 comprises 15 residues. From germline, CDR1 is SEHNR and CDR2 FQNEAQ (reference sequence). Trimming removed 1 base from V and 4 bases from J; junction bases left unmatched: 4. CDR3 nucleotide sequence: TGTGCCAGCAGCTTAGAGACAGGGATTAATCAGCCCCAGCATTTT. Protein: CASSLETGINQPQHF.